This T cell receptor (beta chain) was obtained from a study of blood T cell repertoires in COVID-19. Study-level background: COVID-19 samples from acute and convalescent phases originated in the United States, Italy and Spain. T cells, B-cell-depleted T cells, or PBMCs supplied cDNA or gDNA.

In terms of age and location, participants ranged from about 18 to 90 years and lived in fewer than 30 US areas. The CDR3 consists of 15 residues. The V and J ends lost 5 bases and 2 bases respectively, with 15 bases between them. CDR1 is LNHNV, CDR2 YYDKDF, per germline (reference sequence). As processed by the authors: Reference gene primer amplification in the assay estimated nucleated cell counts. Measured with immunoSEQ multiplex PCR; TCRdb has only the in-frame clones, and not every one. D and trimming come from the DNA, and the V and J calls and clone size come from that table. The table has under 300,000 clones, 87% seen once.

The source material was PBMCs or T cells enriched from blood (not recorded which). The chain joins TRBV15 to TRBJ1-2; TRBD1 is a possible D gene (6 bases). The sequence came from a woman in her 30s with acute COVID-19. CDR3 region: CATSYAGTTNYGYTF. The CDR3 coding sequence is TGTGCCACCAGCTACGCCGGGACAACCAACTATGGCTACACCTTC.